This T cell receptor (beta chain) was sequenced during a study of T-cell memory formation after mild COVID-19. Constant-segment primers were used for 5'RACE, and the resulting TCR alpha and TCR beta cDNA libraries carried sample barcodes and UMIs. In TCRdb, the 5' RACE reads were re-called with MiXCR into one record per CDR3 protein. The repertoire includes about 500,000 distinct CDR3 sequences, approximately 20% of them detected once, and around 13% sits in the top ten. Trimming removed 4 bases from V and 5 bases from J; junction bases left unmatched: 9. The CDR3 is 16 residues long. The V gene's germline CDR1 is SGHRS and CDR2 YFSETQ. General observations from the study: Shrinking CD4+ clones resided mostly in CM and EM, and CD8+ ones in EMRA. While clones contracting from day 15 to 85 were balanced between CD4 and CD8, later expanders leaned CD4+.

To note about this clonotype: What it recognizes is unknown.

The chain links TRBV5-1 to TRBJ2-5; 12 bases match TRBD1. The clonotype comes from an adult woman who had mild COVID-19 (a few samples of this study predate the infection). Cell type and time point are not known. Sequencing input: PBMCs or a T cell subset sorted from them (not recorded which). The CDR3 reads CASSPPSGTGGETQYF. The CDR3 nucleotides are TGCGCCAGCAGCCCGCCTTCCGGGACAGGGGGCGAGACCCAGTACTTC.